This record concerns one T cell receptor beta chain sequence. What antigen it recognizes has not been identified. No much larger clonotype is one base removed from it; base qualities were not supplied. According to the study, the label for this sample's time point signals: before start of T cell therapy. Solid-organ transplant recipients with drug-resistant/recurrent cytomegalovirus were included as patients. Some ten trial participants were chosen for repertoire analysis on the basis of the availability of post-therapy peripheral blood mononuclear cells. Viable CD3+CD8+CD4- lymphocytes were isolated from PBMCs by sorting on a BD FACSAria III. The Qiagen DNeasy Kit was used to extract genomic DNA from the sorted cells. TRB CDR3 regions were amplified from genomic DNA with the immunoSEQ two-step, bias-controlled multiplex PCR assay. CDR3 libraries were sequenced on an Illumina NextSeq 500. The study's processing was this. Initial alignment and bioinformatics, including bias normalization against synthetic CDR3 analogs, were performed with the immunoSEQ Analyzer platform. Annotation of V, D and J genes followed the definitions in the IMGT database. Further TRBV analyses used VDJtools version 1.1.10 and the R package tcR version 2.2.1.11 with default settings. For the GLIPH analysis, version 1.0 was run with default settings. In CDR3 sequences with at least 5 reads, significant changes in clonotype frequency were tested by a 2-sided binomial test with Benjamini-Hochberg correction (alpha = 0.01). Sourced from immuneACCESS, this table was stored by TCRdb with only in-frame sequences that have V and J called. A share of the clones is absent; for the studies checked, an unresolved V gene accounts for under half, and the remainder has no known explanation. The DNA was the basis for D and trimming; V, J and clone size are from that table. The sample table holds tens of thousands of clones, of which 94% were seen once. About 2.9% of the sample goes to the ten largest clones.

This sample stems from a study of T cell therapy after organ transplantation (dated by TCRdb to between 2018 and 2020). Looking at the study overall: The therapy products consisted of autologous CMV-specific T cells grown in vitro for around two weeks using a peptide pool of 30 HLA class I and II CMV epitopes. Patients were given up to 6 doses of T cells at 2-week intervals and were followed for over 25 weeks after finishing therapy. Of the approximately 10 patients, eight were classified as clinical responders and two as nonresponders. A median of 1.92 x 10^8 CMV-specific T cells was administered to patients across 2 to 6 intravenous infusions. An open-label phase I trial of autologous CMV-specific adoptive T cell therapy in solid-organ transplant recipients was the basis for the study, which was a follow-up TRBV repertoire analysis. Pretherapy peripheral blood samples were collected before commencement of T cell therapy. Long-term post-therapy samples were available for only about 80% of the 10 patients.

Study-wide findings and limitations: Nonresponders showed marked pretherapy clonal expansions with minimal repertoire change after therapy. Fold change in CD8 clonality after therapy was inversely correlated with pretherapy clonality, suggesting that less biased repertoires were more receptive to remodeling. Both transferred clonotypes and endogenous clonotypes not detected in the therapy products appeared to be included in post-therapy reconstitution. Assessment of confounders such as concurrent antirejection and antiviral medications was prevented by the small cohort. The small number of expansions detected in nonresponders may reflect reduced sample coverage resulting from poor CD8+ T cell yield.

The CDR3 spans 12 residues, from the cysteine through the phenylalanine. Only the CDR3 region is kept as DNA, spanning 36 bases read in frame from base 1. V is clipped by 1 base and J by 5 bases, and the sequence between their germline boundaries is 7 bases long. According to the germline V gene, CDR1 reads SGHDT and CDR2 reads YYEEEE. The receptor was isolated from a human patient who had received a solid organ transplant and had CMV disease. The specimen comprised CD8+ T cells from blood, sampled before autologous CMV-specific T cell therapy. The chain couples TRBV5-6 to TRBJ2-7, with the D gene not confidently named. The bases read TGTGCCAGCAGCTTGAACCCCAACGAGCAGTACTTC. This translates into CASSLNPNEQYF.